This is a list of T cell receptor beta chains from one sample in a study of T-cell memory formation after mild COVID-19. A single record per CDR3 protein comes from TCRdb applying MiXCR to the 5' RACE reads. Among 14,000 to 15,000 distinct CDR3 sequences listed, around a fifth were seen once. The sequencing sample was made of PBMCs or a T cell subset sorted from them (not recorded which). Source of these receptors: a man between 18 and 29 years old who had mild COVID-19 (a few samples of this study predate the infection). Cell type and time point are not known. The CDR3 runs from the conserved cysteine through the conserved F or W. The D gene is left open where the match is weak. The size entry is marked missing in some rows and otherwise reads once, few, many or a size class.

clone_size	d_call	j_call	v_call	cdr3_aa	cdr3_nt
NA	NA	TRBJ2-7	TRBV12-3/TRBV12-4	CASSTYEQYF	TGTGCCAGCAGTACCTACGAGCAGTACTTC
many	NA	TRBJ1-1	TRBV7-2	CASSLVGAEAFF	TGTGCCAGCAGCTTAGTAGGCGCTGAAGCTTTCTTT
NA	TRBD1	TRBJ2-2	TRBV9	CASSLRDRGFSGELFF	TGTGCCAGCAGCCTCCGGGACAGGGGGTTTTCCGGGGAGCTGTTTTTT
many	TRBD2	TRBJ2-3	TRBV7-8	CASSRTSGGGLTDTQYF	TGTGCCAGTAGTCGGACTAGCGGGGGCGGACTCACAGATACGCAGTATTTT
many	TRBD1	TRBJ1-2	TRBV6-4	CASSDTGGVYTF	TGTGCCAGCAGTGATACAGGGGGTGTCTACACCTTC
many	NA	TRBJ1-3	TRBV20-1	CSAPGRGGNTIYF	TGCAGTGCTCCGGGTCGGGGTGGAAACACCATATATTTT
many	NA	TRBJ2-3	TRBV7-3	CASSRNPPRGSTDTQYF	TGTGCCAGCAGCCGGAACCCTCCTCGGGGCAGCACAGATACGCAGTATTTT
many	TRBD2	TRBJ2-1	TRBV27	CASSSPLADNEQFF	TGTGCCAGCAGTTCTCCACTAGCGGACAATGAGCAGTTCTTC
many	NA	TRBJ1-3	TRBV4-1	CASSQGGPAGNTIYF	TGCGCCAGCAGCCAAGGGGGACCTGCTGGAAACACCATATATTTT
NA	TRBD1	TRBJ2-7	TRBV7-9	CASSLDDRVVGEQYF	TGTGCCAGCAGCTTGGATGACAGGGTGGTCGGGGAGCAGTACTTC
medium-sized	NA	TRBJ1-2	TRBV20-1	CSARRVGPANYGYTF	TGCAGTGCGCGAAGGGTCGGTCCCGCTAACTATGGCTACACCTTC
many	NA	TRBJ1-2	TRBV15	CATSRTLSDGYTF	TGTGCCACCAGCAGAACTCTGAGCGATGGCTACACCTTC
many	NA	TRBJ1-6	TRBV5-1	CASSNNSPLHF	TGCGCCAGCAGTAATAATTCACCCCTCCACTTT
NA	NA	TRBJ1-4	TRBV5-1	CASSRNPGAEKLFF	TGCGCCAGCAGCCGGAACCCCGGGGCCGAAAAACTGTTTTTT
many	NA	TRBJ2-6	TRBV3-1	CASSPPWAIGANVLTF	TGTGCCAGCAGCCCCCCTTGGGCGATTGGGGCCAACGTCCTGACTTTC
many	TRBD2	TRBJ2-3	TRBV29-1	CSVLSGADTQYF	TGCAGCGTTCTTAGCGGGGCAGATACGCAGTATTTT
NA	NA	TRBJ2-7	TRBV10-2	CASMGTVSYEQYF	TGCGCCAGCATGGGGACCGTTTCCTACGAGCAGTACTTC
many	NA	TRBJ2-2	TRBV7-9	CASSPIYGTGELFF	TGTGCCAGCAGCCCGATATACGGCACCGGGGAGCTGTTTTTT
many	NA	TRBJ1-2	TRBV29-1	CSAIVGTGNYGYTF	TGCAGCGCGATCGTTGGGACGGGGAACTATGGCTACACCTTC
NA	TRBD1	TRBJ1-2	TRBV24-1	CATSGNRGREVYGYTF	TGTGCCACCAGTGGGAACAGGGGGCGTGAGGTCTATGGCTACACCTTC
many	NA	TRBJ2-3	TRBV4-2	CASSQVGAPTDTQYF	TGTGCCAGCAGCCAAGTGGGGGCCCCCACAGATACGCAGTATTTT
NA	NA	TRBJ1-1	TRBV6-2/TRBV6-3	CASSKKRVTNTEAFF	TGTGCCAGCTCCAAGAAGAGGGTAACGAACACTGAAGCTTTCTTT
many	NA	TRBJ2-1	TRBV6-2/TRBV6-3	CASSYAHNEQFF	TGTGCCAGCAGTTACGCCCACAATGAGCAGTTCTTC
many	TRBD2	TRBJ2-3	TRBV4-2	CASSPATSGGADTQYF	TGTGCCAGCAGCCCCGCGACTAGCGGGGGGGCAGATACGCAGTATTTT
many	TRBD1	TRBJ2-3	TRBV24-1	CATRGQGADTQYF	TGTGCCACCAGGGGACAGGGGGCGGATACGCAGTATTTT
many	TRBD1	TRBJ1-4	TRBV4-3	CASSHPLAPGGQGTEKLFF	TGCGCCAGCAGCCACCCACTCGCCCCGGGGGGACAGGGGACTGAAAAACTGTTTTTT
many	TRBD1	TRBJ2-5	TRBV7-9	CASSHGPGQQETQYF	TGTGCCAGCAGCCACGGGCCGGGACAGCAAGAGACCCAGTACTTC
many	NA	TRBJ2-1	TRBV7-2	CASSFPQSYNEQFF	TGTGCCAGCAGCTTTCCGCAGTCCTACAATGAGCAGTTCTTC
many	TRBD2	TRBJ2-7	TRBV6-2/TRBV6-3	CASKAGYYEQYF	TGTGCCAGCAAAGCGGGGTACTACGAGCAGTACTTC
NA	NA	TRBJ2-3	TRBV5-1	CASSGGGTDTQYF	TGCGCCAGCAGCGGCGGAGGAACAGATACGCAGTATTTT
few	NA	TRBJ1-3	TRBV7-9	CASSLAGGGNTIYF	TGTGCCAGCAGCTTAGCAGGGGGTGGAAACACCATATATTTT
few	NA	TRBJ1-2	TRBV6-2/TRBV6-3	CASSRDRTGYGYTF	TGTGCCAGCAGCCGCGACAGGACTGGCTATGGCTACACCTTC
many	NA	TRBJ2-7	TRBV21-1	CASSKGYF	TGTGCCAGCAGCAAAGGGTACTTC
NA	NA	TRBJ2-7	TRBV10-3	CAISESYGDIAYEQYF	TGTGCCATCAGTGAGTCTTACGGGGACATCGCCTACGAGCAGTACTTC
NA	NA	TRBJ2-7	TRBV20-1	CSARDSGQRTYEQYF	TGCAGTGCTAGAGATTCCGGACAGCGAACCTACGAGCAGTACTTC
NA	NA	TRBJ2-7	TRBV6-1	CASSEAPGSYEQYF	TGTGCCAGCAGTGAAGCTCCGGGCTCCTACGAGCAGTACTTC
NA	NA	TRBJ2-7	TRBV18	CASSTGGRGFFYEQYF	TGTGCCAGCTCAACAGGCGGACGGGGGTTCTTCTACGAGCAGTACTTC
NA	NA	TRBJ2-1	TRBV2	CASSDSVKDNEQFF	TGTGCCAGCAGTGATTCGGTCAAGGACAATGAGCAGTTCTTC
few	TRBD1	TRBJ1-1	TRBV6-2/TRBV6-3	CASSYRRDRVAEAFF	TGTGCCAGCAGTTACCGTCGGGACAGGGTGGCTGAAGCTTTCTTT
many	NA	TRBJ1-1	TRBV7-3	CASSRYRNTEAFF	TGTGCCAGCAGTAGGTATAGGAACACTGAAGCTTTCTTT
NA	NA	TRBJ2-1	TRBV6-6	CASSPAGLHNEQFF	TGTGCCAGCAGTCCAGCAGGGCTCCACAATGAGCAGTTCTTC
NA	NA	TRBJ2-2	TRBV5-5	CASSLGWGHTGELFF	TGTGCCAGCAGCTTGGGCTGGGGCCATACCGGGGAGCTGTTTTTT
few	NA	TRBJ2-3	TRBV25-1	CASTSGAGTDTQYF	TGTGCCAGCACATCAGGGGCTGGCACAGATACGCAGTATTTT
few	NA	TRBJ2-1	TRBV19	CASSIGVGVEQFF	TGTGCCAGTAGTATAGGAGTTGGGGTTGAGCAGTTCTTC
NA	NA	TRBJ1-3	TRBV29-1	CSVAPGRGLGNTIYF	TGCAGCGTTGCCCCTGGGAGGGGTCTCGGAAACACCATATATTTT
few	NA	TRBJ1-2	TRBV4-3	CASSQEMVFDRDYGYTF	TGCGCCAGCAGCCAAGAGATGGTATTCGACAGAGACTATGGCTACACCTTC
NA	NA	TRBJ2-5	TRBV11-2	CASSLAAWISSSQYF	TGTGCCAGCAGCTTAGCGGCCTGGATTAGTAGTAGCCAGTACTTC
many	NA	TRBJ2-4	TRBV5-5	CASSPVQDGVAKNIQYF	TGTGCCAGCAGTCCAGTACAGGATGGAGTAGCCAAAAACATTCAGTACTTC
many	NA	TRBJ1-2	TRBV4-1	CASSHGPGVGYGYTF	TGCGCCAGCAGCCATGGTCCAGGGGTAGGTTATGGCTACACCTTC
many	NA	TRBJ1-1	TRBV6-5	CASSYYSDRDEAFF	TGTGCCAGCAGTTACTACAGCGACCGGGATGAAGCTTTCTTT
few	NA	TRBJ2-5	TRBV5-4	CASSFGGEWYQETQYF	TGTGCCAGCAGCTTCGGCGGCGAGTGGTACCAAGAGACCCAGTACTTC